Listed below are T cell receptor beta chains from one sample, sequenced in a study of cytomegalovirus exposure and HLA in healthy donors. Sequencing used immunoSEQ multiplex PCR; TCRdb keeps in-frame clones, though not all of them. The table records under 200,000 clones, almost 85% of them present only once. Sequenced: PBMCs. These receptors all stem from a boy aged 2 to 10 in good health and CMV-seronegative. The CDR3 runs from the conserved cysteine through the conserved F or W. D genes are given only for firm matches. The size of a clone is reported for some rows only, either as once, few or many, or as a class for expanded clones.

D | J | V | size | CDR3 | DNA
- | TRBJ2-5 | TRBV29-1 | - | CSVVRLYWQGQQETQYF | TGCAGCGTTGTTCGCCTTTATTGGCAGGGGCAACAAGAGACCCAGTACTTC
TRBD1 | TRBJ2-7 | TRBV27 | - | CARKTGVQFYEQYF | TGTGCCAGGAAGACAGGGGTTCAATTCTACGAGCAGTACTTC
- | TRBJ2-6 | TRBV28 | - | CASSLSTGSGANVLTF | TGTGCCAGCAGTTTATCAACAGGCTCTGGGGCCAACGTCCTGACTTTC
- | TRBJ2-7 | TRBV19 | - | CASSDWSGATPYEQYF | TGTGCCAGTAGTGATTGGTCAGGGGCCACACCCTACGAGCAGTACTTC
- | TRBJ2-1 | TRBV4-1 | - | CASSQRRGSGTHNEQFF | TGCGCCAGCAGCCAACGACGGGGCTCCGGGACTCACAATGAGCAGTTCTTC
TRBD2 | TRBJ2-7 | TRBV2 | - | CASSGLARNEQYF | TGTGCCAGTTCGGGACTAGCGAGGAACGAGCAGTACTTC
TRBD2 | TRBJ2-3 | TRBV9 | - | CASSAGAGGPGTDTQYF | TGTGCCAGCAGCGCGGGGGCGGGAGGGCCAGGCACAGATACGCAGTATTTT
TRBD1 | TRBJ2-7 | TRBV5-1 | - | CASSLSGQGHYEQYF | TGCGCCAGCAGCCTATCGGGACAGGGCCACTACGAGCAGTACTTC
- | TRBJ1-4 | TRBV5-1 | - | CASSLAGAPGGEKLFF | TGCGCCAGCAGCTTGGCGGGTGCACCCGGCGGTGAAAAACTGTTTTTT
- | TRBJ2-5 | TRBV5-4 | - | CASSLGEYGQKTQYF | TGTGCCAGCAGCTTGGGAGAGTATGGGCAAAAGACCCAGTACTTC
TRBD1 | TRBJ2-7 | TRBV5-1 | - | CASSLWDRDNEQYF | TGCGCCAGCAGCTTGTGGGACAGGGACAACGAGCAGTACTTC
- | TRBJ1-1 | TRBV18 | - | CASSRKGQSTEAFF | TGTGCCAGCTCTCGTAAAGGACAGAGCACTGAAGCTTTCTTT
TRBD2 | TRBJ2-3 | TRBV7-9 | - | CASSSRAGVSADTQYF | TGTGCCAGCAGTTCTAGAGCGGGAGTCTCAGCAGATACGCAGTATTTT
- | TRBJ1-5 | TRBV7-2 | once | CASSQDYSNQPQHF | TGTGCCAGCAGCCAGGATTATAGCAATCAGCCCCAGCATTTT
TRBD2 | TRBJ2-7 | TRBV4-2 | - | CASSQVVSGSTGYEQYF | TGTGCCAGCAGCCAAGTAGTAAGCGGGAGTACCGGGTACGAGCAGTACTTC
TRBD2 | TRBJ2-1 | TRBV6-1 | - | CASSEILADLYNEQFF | TGTGCCAGCAGTGAAATTCTAGCGGACCTCTACAATGAGCAGTTCTTC
TRBD2 | TRBJ2-7 | TRBV23-1 | - | CASSQSCPLLAGGAKAYEQYF | TGCGCCAGCAGTCAATCGTGCCCTTTACTAGCGGGAGGTGCAAAGGCCTACGAGCAGTACTTC
- | TRBJ2-7 | TRBV29-1 | - | CSVGTRLYEQYF | TGCAGCGTTGGGACACGGCTCTACGAGCAGTACTTC
- | TRBJ1-1 | TRBV9 | - | CASSPGDTEAFF | TGTGCCAGCAGCCCGGGGGATACTGAAGCTTTCTTT
- | TRBJ1-1 | TRBV27 | few | CASSLSRGVTEAFF | TGTGCCAGCAGTTTAAGCAGGGGCGTCACTGAAGCTTTCTTT
- | TRBJ1-1 | TRBV9 | - | CASKGVNTEAFF | TGTGCCAGCAAGGGGGTGAACACTGAAGCTTTCTTT
- | TRBJ1-1 | TRBV28 | - | CASSPEGLGNTEAFF | TGTGCCAGCAGTCCTGAGGGTCTCGGGAACACTGAAGCTTTCTTT
- | TRBJ1-2 | TRBV7-8 | - | CASSSSPRAMSYGYTF | TGTGCCAGCAGCTCATCGCCCAGGGCGATGTCTTATGGCTACACCTTC
- | TRBJ2-7 | TRBV2 | - | CASSLYEQYF | TGTGCCAGCAGTTTATACGAGCAGTACTTC
- | TRBJ1-3 | TRBV7-2 | - | CASSLVRQFGNTIYF | TGTGCCAGCAGCTTAGTAAGACAGTTTGGAAACACCATATATTTT
- | TRBJ1-1 | TRBV28 | - | CASSLLVGGGTEAFF | TGTGCCAGCAGTTTATTAGTAGGGGGTGGGACTGAAGCTTTCTTT
TRBD2 | TRBJ2-5 | TRBV6-5 | - | CASSPIAGGETQYF | TGTGCCAGCAGCCCTATAGCGGGCGGGGAGACCCAGTACTTC
- | TRBJ2-1 | TRBV4-1 | few | CASSLQASYNEQFF | TGCGCCAGCAGCTTACAGGCGTCCTACAATGAGCAGTTCTTC
- | TRBJ2-1 | TRBV4-1 | - | CASSLLWILGEWQFF | TGCGCCAGCAGCCTGCTCTGGATTCTAGGAGAGTGGCAGTTCTTC
- | TRBJ2-7 | TRBV5-1 | - | CASSLVGSGVYEQYF | TGCGCCAGCAGCTTGGTAGGGAGTGGCGTTTACGAGCAGTACTTC
TRBD2 | TRBJ2-7 | TRBV4-1 | - | CASSPGLAGKASYEQYF | TGCGCCAGCAGCCCGGGACTAGCGGGAAAAGCATCCTACGAGCAGTACTTC
TRBD1 | TRBJ1-1 | TRBV6-5 | few | CASSRDRSNTEAFF | TGTGCCAGCAGTCGGGACAGATCGAACACTGAAGCTTTCTTT
TRBD2 | TRBJ2-2 | TRBV28 | - | CASSGTLAGGTGELFF | TGTGCCAGCAGCGGGACACTAGCGGGAGGCACCGGGGAGCTGTTTTTT
- | TRBJ1-1 | TRBV5-1 | - | CASSLGGPTTEAFF | TGCGCCAGCAGCTTGGGTGGGCCAACAACTGAAGCTTTCTTT
TRBD1 | TRBJ2-1 | TRBV28 | - | CASTRDSNEQFF | TGTGCCAGCACGAGGGACAGCAATGAGCAGTTCTTC
TRBD2 | TRBJ2-7 | TRBV4-1 | - | CASSQAGLAGTYEQYF | TGCGCCAGCAGCCAGGCAGGACTAGCGGGAACCTACGAGCAGTACTTC
- | TRBJ2-7 | TRBV6-5 | - | CASSPLVGKTYEQYF | TGTGCCAGCAGTCCCCTGGTGGGCAAGACCTACGAGCAGTACTTC
TRBD2 | TRBJ2-3 | TRBV14 | - | CASSSGLAGSTDTQYF | TGTGCCAGCAGCTCCGGACTAGCGGGGAGCACAGATACGCAGTATTTT
- | TRBJ2-3 | TRBV7-3 | once | CASSLGLPTSTDTQYF | TGTGCCAGCAGCTTGGGACTTCCCACTAGCACAGATACGCAGTATTTT
TRBD2 | TRBJ2-1 | TRBV6-1 | once | CASSAFTSGYNEQFF | TGTGCCAGCAGTGCTTTTACTAGCGGTTACAATGAGCAGTTCTTC
TRBD1 | TRBJ1-5 | TRBV12-5 | - | CASGLAPTGPGQPQHF | TGTGCTAGTGGTTTGGCCCCGACAGGGCCGGGCCAGCCCCAGCATTTT
TRBD1 | TRBJ1-2 | TRBV27 | - | CASSLFRDRGSYGYTF | TGTGCCAGCAGTTTATTTCGGGACAGGGGAAGTTATGGCTACACCTTC
- | TRBJ1-3 | TRBV28 | - | CASSLLPGGSGNTIYF | TGTGCCAGCAGTTTATTGCCGGGTGGCTCTGGAAACACCATATATTTT
TRBD1 | TRBJ1-5 | TRBV5-6 | - | CASSTWDRELGLQPQHF | TGTGCCAGCAGCACTTGGGACAGGGAGTTGGGACTTCAGCCCCAGCATTTT
- | TRBJ2-3 | TRBV11-2 | - | CASSLDGGDSTDTQYF | TGTGCCAGCAGCTTAGATGGCGGGGACAGCACAGATACGCAGTATTTT
- | TRBJ2-7 | TRBV27 | - | CASSSFGESLHEQYF | TGTGCCAGCAGTAGTTTCGGGGAGTCCTTGCACGAGCAGTACTTC
TRBD1 | TRBJ2-5 | TRBV13 | - | CASSPRTGIETQYF | TGTGCCAGCAGCCCAAGGACAGGGATAGAGACCCAGTACTTC
- | TRBJ2-7 | TRBV6-1 | - | CASSETGPLYEQYF | TGTGCCAGCAGTGAAACAGGGCCCCTCTACGAGCAGTACTTC
TRBD1 | TRBJ1-3 | TRBV7-6 | once | CASSSRDRVGNTIYF | TGTGCCAGCAGCTCCCGGGACAGGGTCGGAAACACCATATATTTT
- | TRBJ1-1 | TRBV4-1 | - | CASSQDLEGRSNTEAFF | TGCGCCAGCAGCCAAGATCTGGAGGGGAGGTCGAACACTGAAGCTTTCTTT
TRBD2 | TRBJ2-7 | TRBV5-4 | - | CASSSGAGAGEQYF | TGTGCCAGCAGTTCGGGAGCGGGAGCTGGAGAGCAGTACTTC
TRBD1 | TRBJ1-3 | TRBV5-4 | - | CASSSSGQGALSGNTIYF | TGTGCCAGCAGCTCTTCCGGACAGGGGGCCCTCTCTGGAAACACCATATATTTT
- | TRBJ2-2 | TRBV5-6 | - | CASRSRNSGELFF | TGTGCCAGCAGGTCTAGGAATTCCGGGGAGCTGTTTTTT
TRBD1 | TRBJ1-2 | TRBV2 | - | CASRPPGQGNYGYTF | TGTGCCAGCAGACCTCCGGGACAGGGAAACTATGGCTACACCTTC
- | TRBJ1-4 | TRBV28 | - | CASSTRQSTNEKLFF | TGTGCCAGCAGTACCCGACAGTCAACTAATGAAAAACTGTTTTTT
TRBD1 | TRBJ1-4 | TRBV19 | - | CASSLLPDRGRDEKLFF | TGTGCCAGTAGTCTCCTCCCGGACAGGGGACGTGATGAAAAACTGTTTTTT
- | TRBJ1-6 | TRBV4-2 | - | CASSQARLKDSPLHF | TGTGCCAGCAGCCAAGCTAGATTAAAAGATTCACCCCTCCACTTT
- | TRBJ2-6 | TRBV4-2 | - | CASSQDGGAGANVLTF | TGTGCCAGCAGCCAAGATGGGGGCGCTGGGGCCAACGTCCTGACTTTC
TRBD1 | TRBJ1-1 | TRBV27 | - | CASRNRGQDTEAFF | TGTGCCAGCAGGAACAGGGGGCAAGACACTGAAGCTTTCTTT